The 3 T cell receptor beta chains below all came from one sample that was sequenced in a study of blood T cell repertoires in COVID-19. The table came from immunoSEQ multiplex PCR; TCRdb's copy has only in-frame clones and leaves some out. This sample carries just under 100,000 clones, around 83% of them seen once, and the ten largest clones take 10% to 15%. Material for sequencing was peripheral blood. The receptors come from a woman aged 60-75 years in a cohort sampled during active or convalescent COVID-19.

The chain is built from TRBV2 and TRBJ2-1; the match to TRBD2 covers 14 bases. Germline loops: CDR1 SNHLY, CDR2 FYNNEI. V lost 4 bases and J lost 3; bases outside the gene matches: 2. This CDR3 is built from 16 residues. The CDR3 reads CASSGGTSGSYNEQFF. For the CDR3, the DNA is TGTGCCAGCAGTGGGGGGACTAGCGGGAGCTACAATGAGCAGTTCTTC.

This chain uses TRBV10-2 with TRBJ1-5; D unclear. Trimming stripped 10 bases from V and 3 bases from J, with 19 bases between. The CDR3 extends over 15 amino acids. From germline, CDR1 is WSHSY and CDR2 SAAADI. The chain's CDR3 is CATAQATLYNQPQHF. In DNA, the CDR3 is TGCGCCACTGCGCAAGCGACCCTATACAATCAGCCCCAGCATTTT.

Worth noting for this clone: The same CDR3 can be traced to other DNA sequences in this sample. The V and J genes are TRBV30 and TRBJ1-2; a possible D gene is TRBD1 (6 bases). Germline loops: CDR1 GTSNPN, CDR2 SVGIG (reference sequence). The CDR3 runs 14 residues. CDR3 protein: CAWLAWGTLYGYTF. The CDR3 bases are TGTGCTTGGTTGGCGTGGGGGACACTCTATGGCTACACCTTC.